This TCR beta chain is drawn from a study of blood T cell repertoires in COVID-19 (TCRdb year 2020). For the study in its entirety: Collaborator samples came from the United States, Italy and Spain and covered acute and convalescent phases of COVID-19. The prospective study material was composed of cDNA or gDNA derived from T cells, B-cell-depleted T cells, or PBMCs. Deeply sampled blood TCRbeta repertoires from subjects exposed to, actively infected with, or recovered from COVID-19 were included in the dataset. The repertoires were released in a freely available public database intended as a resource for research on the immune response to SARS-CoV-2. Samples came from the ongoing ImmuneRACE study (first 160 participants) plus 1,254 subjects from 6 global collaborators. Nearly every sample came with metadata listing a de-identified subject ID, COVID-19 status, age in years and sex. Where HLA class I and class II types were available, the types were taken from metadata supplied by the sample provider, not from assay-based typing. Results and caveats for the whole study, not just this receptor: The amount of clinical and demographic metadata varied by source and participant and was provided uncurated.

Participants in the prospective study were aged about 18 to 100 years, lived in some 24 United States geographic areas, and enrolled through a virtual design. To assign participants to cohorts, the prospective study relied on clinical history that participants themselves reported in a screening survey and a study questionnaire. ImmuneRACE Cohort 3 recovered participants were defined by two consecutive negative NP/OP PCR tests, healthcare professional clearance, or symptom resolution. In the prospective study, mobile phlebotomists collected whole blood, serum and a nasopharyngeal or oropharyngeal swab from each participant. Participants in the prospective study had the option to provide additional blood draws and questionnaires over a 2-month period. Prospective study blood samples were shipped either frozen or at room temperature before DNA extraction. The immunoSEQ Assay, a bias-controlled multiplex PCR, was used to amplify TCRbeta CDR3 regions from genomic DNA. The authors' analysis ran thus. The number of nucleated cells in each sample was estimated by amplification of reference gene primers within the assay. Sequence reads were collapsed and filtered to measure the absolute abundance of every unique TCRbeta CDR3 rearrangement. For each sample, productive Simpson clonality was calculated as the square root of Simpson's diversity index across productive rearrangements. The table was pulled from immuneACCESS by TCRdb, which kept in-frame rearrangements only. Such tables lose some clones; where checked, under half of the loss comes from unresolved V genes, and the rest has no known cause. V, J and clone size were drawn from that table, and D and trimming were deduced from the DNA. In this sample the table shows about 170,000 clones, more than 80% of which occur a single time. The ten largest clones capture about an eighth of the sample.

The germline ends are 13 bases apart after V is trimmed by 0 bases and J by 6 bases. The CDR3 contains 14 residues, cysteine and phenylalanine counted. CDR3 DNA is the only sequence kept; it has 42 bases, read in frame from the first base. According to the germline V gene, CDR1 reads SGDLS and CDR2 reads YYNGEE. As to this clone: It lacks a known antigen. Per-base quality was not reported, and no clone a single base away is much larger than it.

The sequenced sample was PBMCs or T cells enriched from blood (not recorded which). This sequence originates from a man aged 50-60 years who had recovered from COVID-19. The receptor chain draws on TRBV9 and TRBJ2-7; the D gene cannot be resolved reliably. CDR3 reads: CASSVDLGSTEQYF. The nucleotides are TGTGCCAGCAGCGTAGACCTCGGGTCCACCGAGCAGTACTTC.